The 17 T cell receptor beta chains presented below share a single source sample, sequenced in a study of control samples from healthy donors and cancer patients. Some clones are missing from TCRdb's copy, which holds only in-frame ones; the method was immunoSEQ multiplex PCR. Among 130,000 to 150,000 clones listed, around 94% were seen once. Sequencing was done on a sample of PBMCs. The source of these receptors is a man aged 55 to 69 with colorectal cancer.

The chain employs TRBV4-1 and TRBJ1-6; no clear D gene. Trimming removed 1 base at V and 5 bases at J, with 6 bases between. The CDR3 is 14 amino acids. The germline CDR1 and CDR2 sequences are MGHRA and YSYEKL. Written as DNA, the CDR3 is TGCGCCAGCAGCCAAGGGCAGGATAATTCACCCCTCCACTTT. As protein: CASSQGQDNSPLHF.

The J gene is TRBJ1-3, the V gene TRBV6-4; D is unresolved. The CDR3 totals 19 residues. Trimming cost V 2 bases and J 0 bases, with 20 bases left between them. The germline V gene has CDR1 MRHNA and CDR2 SNTAGT. This CDR3 reads CASSDPLPGRVSSGNTIYF. The CDR3 nucleotides read TGTGCCAGCAGTGACCCTTTACCCGGACGGGTAAGCTCTGGAAACACCATATATTTT.

The chain is built from TRBV7-2 and TRBJ2-1, with 8 bases matching TRBD2. CDR3 length: 15 amino acids. CDR1 and CDR2 (germline): SGHTA, FQGNSA. V lost 7 bases, J lost 8 bases, and 13 bases stayed unmatched. CDR3 region: CASNPVAGGGDEQFF. The CDR3 bases are TGTGCCAGCAACCCCGTTGCGGGGGGCGGGGATGAGCAGTTCTTC. Using reference TRBV7-2 and TRBJ2-1 for the parts outside the CDR3, the full variable domain is GAGVSQSPSNKVTEKGKDVELRCDPISGHTALYWYRQSLGQGLEFLIYFQGNSAPDKSGLPSDRFSAERTGGSVSTLTIQRTQQEDSAVYLCASNPVAGGGDEQFFGPGTRLTVL.

The sample holds a few counts of this clone. The V and J genes are TRBV18 and TRBJ1-2; D unresolved. This CDR3 contains 13 residues. V lost 2 bases and J 5 bases, leaving 9 bases between the germline ends. Germline assignment: CDR1 KGHSH and CDR2 LQKENI. CDR3 in DNA: TGTGCCAGCTCACCATCAACAGATTATGGCTACACCTTC. Translation: CASSPSTDYGYTF.

In nucleotides, the CDR3 is TGTGCCAGCAGCGACCGGGACAGCAATGGCTACACCTTC. It codes for CASSDRDSNGYTF. V and J are TRBV7-2 and TRBJ1-2; 7 bases fit TRBD1. V trimming: 5 bases; J trimming: 6 bases; junction bases outside the gene matches: 6. The CDR3 sequence is 13 residues long. Germline assignment: CDR1 SGHTA and CDR2 FQGNSA.

The CDR3 is CASSYGQDGGKLFF. DNA of the CDR3: TGTGCCAGCAGTTACGGGCAGGACGGGGGAAAACTGTTTTTT. This chain uses TRBV6-5 with TRBJ1-4; a weak D match, TRBD1 (5 bases). Deletions cut 2 bases from V and 10 bases from J, with 14 bases between. The germline V gene encodes CDR1 MNHEY and CDR2 SVGAGI. CDR3 length: 14 residues.

This chain connects TRBV5-1 to TRBJ2-3; weak D call: TRBD2 (5 bases). The germline V gene has CDR1 SGHRS and CDR2 YFSETQ. The ends were cut back, 0 bases at V and 0 bases at J, with 8 bases in the middle. CDR3 length: 15 residues. In DNA form, the CDR3 reads TGCGCCAGCAGCTTGGGAGCGGCTAGCACAGATACGCAGTATTTT. Protein product: CASSLGAASTDTQYF.

The CDR3 DNA reads as TGTGCCAGCAGTTCCGGTTCGTATGAGCAGTTCTTC. Its protein product is CASSSGSYEQFF. V and J are TRBV27 and TRBJ2-1; no firm D call. Germline V gene sequence: CDR1 MNHEY, CDR2 SMNVEV (reference sequence). The CDR3 spans 12 residues. V lost 4 bases and J lost 8, with 9 bases in between.

The chain carries TRBV14 and TRBJ2-3; D is unresolved. V was shortened by 3 bases and J by 5 bases, with 3 bases between the two germline ends. The V gene's germline CDR1 is SGHDN and CDR2 FVKESK. The CDR3 extends over 11 amino acids. This chain's CDR3 is CASSHGDTQYF. In DNA form, the CDR3 reads TGTGCCAGCAGCCATGGAGATACGCAGTATTTT. Supplemented by reference TRBV14 and TRBJ2-3, the full variable domain reads EAGVTQFPSHSVIEKGQTVTLRCDPISGHDNLYWYRRVMGKEIKFLLHFVKESKQDESGMPNNRFLAERTGGTYSTLKVQPAELEDSGVYFCASSHGDTQYFGPGTRLTVL.

This chain connects TRBV9 to TRBJ1-2; 7 positions agree with TRBD1. The CDR3 runs to 16 residues. In germline, CDR1 is SGDLS, CDR2 YYNGEE. Germline trimming cut 3 bases from V and 8 bases from J; bases unmatched to any gene: 16. The chain's CDR3 is CASSARNRGGPRGYTF. The CDR3 DNA reads TGTGCCAGCAGCGCTCGTAACAGGGGAGGCCCTCGGGGCTACACCTTC.

J is TRBJ2-2 and V is TRBV5-1, with D unclear. The CDR3 extends over 15 amino acids. The germline V gene has CDR1 SGHRS and CDR2 YFSETQ. The ends were cut back, 1 base at V and 2 bases at J, with 9 bases in the middle. The CDR3 DNA follows: TGCGCCAGCAGCTTGCAGACTTCTAACACCGGGGAGCTGTTTTTT. The encoded protein is CASSLQTSNTGELFF.

This clone showed up just once. The chain links TRBV19 to TRBJ1-3, with 7 bases lining up with TRBD1. This CDR3 region has 18 residues. Unmatched junction bases numbered 15, after V lost 7 bases and J lost 0 bases. CDR1 is LNHDA, CDR2 SQIVND, per germline (reference sequence). The CDR3 region has the DNA TGTGCCAGTACGGGATACCCTGGGACAGCCGCCTCTGGAAACACCATATATTTT. Translation: CASTGYPGTAASGNTIYF. Full variable domain (outside the CDR3, taken from reference TRBV19 and TRBJ1-3): DGGITQSPKYLFRKEGQNVTLSCEQNLNHDAMYWYRQDPGQGLRLIYYSQIVNDFQKGDIAEGYSVSREKKESFPLTVTSAQKNPTAFYLCASTGYPGTAASGNTIYFGEGSWLTVV.

Worth noting for this clone: Other DNA sequences in the same sample also yield this CDR3. V usage is TRBV6-5 and J usage is TRBJ1-1; D unresolved. Trimming stripped 6 bases from V and 1 base from J, with 6 bases between. Per germline, CDR1 MNHEY and CDR2 SVGAGI. The CDR3 is 12 amino acids. The CDR3 DNA follows: TGTGCCAGCAGGGGCGCGAACACTGAAGCTTTCTTT. This encodes CASRGANTEAFF.

This sequence joins TRBV12-3 or TRBV12-4 and TRBJ1-3; D unresolved. Between the trimmed V and J ends, which lost 7 bases and 3 bases, there was a span of 4 bases. CDR3 length: 11 residues. The CDR3 loop reads CASTFGNTIYF. The DNA of the CDR3 is TGTGCCAGCACCTTTGGAAACACCATATATTTT.

The chain couples TRBV7-2 to TRBJ1-5; TRBD1 agrees at 7 bases. This CDR3 is built from 15 residues. CDR1 is SGHTA, CDR2 FQGNSA, per germline. The V and J ends lost 1 base and 1 base, in that order; junction bases with no gene match: 1. CDR3 sequence reads: CASSLGTGSNQPQHF. In DNA form, the CDR3 reads TGTGCCAGCAGCTTAGGGACAGGCAGCAATCAGCCCCAGCATTTT.

The genes are TRBV30 and TRBJ2-4; possibly TRBD2 for D (5 bases). The CDR3 runs to 15 residues. V gave up 1 base and J gave up 2 bases, with 12 bases separating them. Germline V gene lookup returns CDR1 GTSNPN and CDR2 SVGIG (reference sequence). The chain's CDR3 is CAWSGGLATKNIQYF. CDR3 nucleotides: TGTGCCTGGAGTGGAGGGCTAGCAACCAAAAACATTCAGTACTTC.

This clone turned up a few times. The chain links TRBV6-1 to TRBJ1-2, with no clear D. Between the trimmed V and J ends, which lost 3 bases and 8 bases, there was a span of 10 bases. This CDR3 spans 12 amino acids. In germline, CDR1 is MNHNS, CDR2 SASEGT. The CDR3 DNA reads TGTGCCAGCAGTGACAATTACGCGGGCTACACCTTC. Protein product: CASSDNYAGYTF.